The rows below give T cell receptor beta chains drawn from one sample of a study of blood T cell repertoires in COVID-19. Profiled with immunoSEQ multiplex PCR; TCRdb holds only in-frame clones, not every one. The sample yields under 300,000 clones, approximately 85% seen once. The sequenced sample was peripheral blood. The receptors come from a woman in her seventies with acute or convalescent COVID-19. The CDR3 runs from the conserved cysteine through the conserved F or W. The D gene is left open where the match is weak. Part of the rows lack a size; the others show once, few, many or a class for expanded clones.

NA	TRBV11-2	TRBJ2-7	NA	TGTGCCAGCACATCTGACAGCCGCCCCTACGAGCAGTACTTC	CASTSDSRPYEQYF
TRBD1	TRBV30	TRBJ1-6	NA	TGTGCCTGGAACCCCCGGACAGGCTATAATTCACCCCTCCACTTT	CAWNPRTGYNSPLHF
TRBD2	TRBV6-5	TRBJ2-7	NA	TGTGCCAGCAGGCGACTAAGCGGGGGGGAGGAGCAGTACTTC	CASRRLSGGEEQYF
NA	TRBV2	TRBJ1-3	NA	TGTGCCACAGAACAGGGCCTATCTGGAAACACCATATATTTT	CATEQGLSGNTIYF
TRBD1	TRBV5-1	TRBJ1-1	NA	TGCGCCAGCAGCTTGGAGGGACAGCCGAACACTGAAGCTTTCTTT	CASSLEGQPNTEAFF
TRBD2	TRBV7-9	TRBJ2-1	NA	TGTGCCAGCAGCTCGGGACTAGCCAACTACAATGAGCAGTTCTTC	CASSSGLANYNEQFF
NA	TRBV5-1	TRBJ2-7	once	TGCGCCAGCAGCTTGAAAACAGGAACAAGCTCCTACGAGCAGTACTTC	CASSLKTGTSSYEQYF
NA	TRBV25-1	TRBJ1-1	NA	TGTGCCAGCAGCGCAGAGGGCAGGAGAAACACTGAAGCTTTCTTT	CASSAEGRRNTEAFF
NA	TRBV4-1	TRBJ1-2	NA	TGCGCCAGCAGCCAAGAGGCGGGCTATGGCTACACCTTC	CASSQEAGYGYTF
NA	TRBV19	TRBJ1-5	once	TGTGCCAGTAGTATAGCAGGGGCGCGAAGCAATCAGCCCCAGCATTTT	CASSIAGARSNQPQHF
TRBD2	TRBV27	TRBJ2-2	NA	TGTGCCAGCAGTTTAGGGGGGGGCACCGGGGAGCTGTTTTTT	CASSLGGGTGELFF
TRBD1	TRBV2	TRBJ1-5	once	TGTGCCAGCAGCGCGCAAGAGGGGGCAGGGCAGCCCCAGCATTTT	CASSAQEGAGQPQHF
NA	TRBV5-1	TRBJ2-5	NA	TGCGCCAGCCGACGGTTAAGCGGGGAGACCCAGTACTTC	CASRRLSGETQYF
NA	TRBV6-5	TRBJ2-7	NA	TGTGCCAGCAGGAGACAGGATAGCTCCTACGAGCAGTACTTC	CASRRQDSSYEQYF
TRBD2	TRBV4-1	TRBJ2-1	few	TGCGCCAGCAGCTTCCTAGCGGGGGGGAACAATGAGCAGTTCTTC	CASSFLAGGNNEQFF
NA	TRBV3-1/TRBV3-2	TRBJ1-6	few	TGTGCCAGCAGCCAAGGTGGCAGGGTCTCCTATAATTCACCCCTCCACTTT	CASSQGGRVSYNSPLHF
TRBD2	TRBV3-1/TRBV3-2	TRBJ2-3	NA	TGTGCCAGCAGCCACCAGCGGGGGAGCACTACAGATACGCAGTATTTT	CASSHQRGSTTDTQYF
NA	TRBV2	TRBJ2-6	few	TGTGCCAGCACCCCGGAGGCTGGGGCCAACGTCCTGACTTTC	CASTPEAGANVLTF
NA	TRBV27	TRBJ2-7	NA	TGTGCCAGCAGTGCAGGACACGACGGAGGGTGGAACGAGCAGTACTTC	CASSAGHDGGWNEQYF
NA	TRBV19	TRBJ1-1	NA	TGTGCCAGTAGTATACCAGGGGTCTATGAAGCTTTCTTT	CASSIPGVYEAFF
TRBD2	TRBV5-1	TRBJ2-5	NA	TGCGCCAGCAGCAACCCGCTAGCGGGGGGGGAGACCCAGTACTTC	CASSNPLAGGETQYF
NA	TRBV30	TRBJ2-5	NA	TGTGCCTGGAGTGCTCAACAGGGATCGGGGGAGACCCAGTACTTC	CAWSAQQGSGETQYF
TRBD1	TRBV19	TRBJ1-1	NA	TGTGCCAGTAGTACCTCAGGACAGGGAGGCACTGAAGCTTTCTTT	CASSTSGQGGTEAFF
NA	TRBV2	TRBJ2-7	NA	TGTGCCAGCAGTAGACAGTCATACGAGCAGTACTTC	CASSRQSYEQYF
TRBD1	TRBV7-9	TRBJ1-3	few	TGTGCCAGCAGCTACGACAGGGAGTCGTTCAACACCATATATTTT	CASSYDRESFNTIYF
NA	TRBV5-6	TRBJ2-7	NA	TGTGCCAGCAGCCGAGACAACTACGAGCAGTACTTC	CASSRDNYEQYF
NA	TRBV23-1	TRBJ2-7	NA	TGCGCCAGCAGTCAGTTTGACTGGCTATCCTACGAGCAGTACTTC	CASSQFDWLSYEQYF
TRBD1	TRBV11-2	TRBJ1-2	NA	TGTGCCAGCAGGACGACAGGGAGCTCCTATGGCTACACCTTC	CASRTTGSSYGYTF
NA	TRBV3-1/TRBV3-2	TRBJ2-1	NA	TGTGCCAGCAGCCGCCAAGGAGGGACTGAGCAGTTCTTC	CASSRQGGTEQFF
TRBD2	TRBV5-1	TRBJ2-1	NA	TGCGCCAGCAGCCCGGGACTAAGAGAGCAGTTCTTC	CASSPGLREQFF
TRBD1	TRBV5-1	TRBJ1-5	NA	TGCGCCAGCAGCATACAGGGGCGGGAGCCCCAGCATTTT	CASSIQGREPQHF
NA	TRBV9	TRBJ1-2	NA	TGTGCCAGCAGCGCTCAGAACTATGGCTACACCTTC	CASSAQNYGYTF